This TCR beta chain was identified during a study of molecular identifiers for immune sequencing clone quantification. Findings of the study overall: Spiked Jurkat TCR RNA equivalent to one cell reportedly surfaced among about 1 million naive cells.

This clonotype was picked up many times. The antigen is unknown. CDR1 and CDR2 (germline): SEHNR, FQNEAQ (reference sequence). The CDR3 extends over 11 amino acids. V was pared by 7 bases and J by 8 bases, with 9 bases between. The bulk TCR libraries were made with methods described before and with listed TCR primers. TCRdb analysed the PCR reads with MiXCR anew, one entry per CDR3 protein. The repertoire holds roughly 90,000 distinct CDR3 sequences, with around a fifth as singletons. Sequencing used naive CD8+ T cells from blood, with Jurkat cell RNA spiked in. Subset noted: FACS-sorted CD8+CD4-CCR7+CD45RA+ naive T cells. The chain is built from TRBV7-9 and TRBJ2-1; the D gene is possibly TRBD2 (6 bases). The receptor comes from a human donor in good health. Some libraries in this study had Jurkat cell RNA spiked in. The CDR3 sequence is CASTTSYEQFF. For the CDR3, the DNA is TGTGCCAGCACAACTAGCTATGAGCAGTTCTTC.